This T cell receptor beta chain was found in a study of immune evolution from preneoplasia to lung adenocarcinoma. Study details: HLA loss of heterozygosity: roughly 7.5% AIS, about 14% MIA, over 30% ADC, none AAH.

This CDR3 is 12 amino acids long. With 2 bases removed from V and 1 base from J, the gap between germline ends came to 3 bases. Germline loops: CDR1 MGHDK, CDR2 SYGVNS. Measured with immunoSEQ multiplex PCR; TCRdb has only the in-frame clones, and not every one. This sample has 15,000 or so clones, with 75% to 90% found just once. This clone was detected a few times. Sequencing was performed on FFPE invasive lung adenocarcinoma tissue. The source is a person aged 65-85 years with invasive lung adenocarcinoma. The chain uses TRBV25-1 and TRBJ2-7; D not certain. CDR3 in DNA: TGTGCCAGCAGTGAACAATCCTACGAGCAGTACTTC. This gives the protein CASSEQSYEQYF.